These 32 T cell receptor beta chains were sequenced from one sample in a study of beta chain features in type 1 diabetes. Study conclusions and caveats: In every one of the four CD4+ subsets, TCRB CDR3s were moderately but significantly shorter in Type 1 diabetes patients.

Reverse transcribing all isolated RNA meant expressed TCRB transcripts were sequenced. Sequencing used immunoSEQ multiplex PCR; TCRdb keeps in-frame clones, though not all of them. The sample holds under 850,000 clones, 13% seen once. The antigens for these receptors are not known. The specimen sequenced was naive CD4+ T cells from blood. These receptors were obtained from a man in his late teens or twenties with type 1 diabetes.

This clone occurred a few times. The rearrangement links TRBV7-9 to TRBJ2-7; D may match TRBD1 or TRBD2 (5 bases each). The V and J ends lost 5 bases and 2 bases respectively, with 16 bases between them. The CDR3 runs to 15 residues. Looked up from germline, CDR1 is SEHNR and CDR2 is FQNEAQ (reference sequence). The CDR3 reads CASSGDGTTAYEQYF. The CDR3 region has the DNA TGTGCCAGCAGCGGGGACGGGACGACTGCCTACGAGCAGTACTTC.

This clone has a handful of counts. The chain recombines TRBV6-6 with TRBJ2-2, with 7 positions matching TRBD1. V shed 7 bases and J 1 base; nucleotides not matched to a gene: 3. The CDR3 spans 14 residues. From germline, CDR1 is MNHNY and CDR2 SVGAGI (reference sequence). The CDR3 nucleotides are TGTGCCAGCAACCGACAGGGGAACACCGGGGAGCTGTTTTTT. Its protein product is CASNRQGNTGELFF.

This clone was counted between two and nine times. The genes are TRBV6-5 and TRBJ2-4, with a tentative D call TRBD2 (5 bases). V gave up 0 bases and J gave up 8 bases, with 11 bases separating them. The CDR3 totals 14 residues. Germline-derived CDR1 and CDR2 are MNHEY and SVGAGI. The CDR3 is CASSYSSGEYIQYF. CDR3 DNA sequence: TGTGCCAGCAGTTACTCGAGTGGGGAGTACATTCAGTACTTC.

The chain links TRBV30 to TRBJ1-5, with D perhaps TRBD1 (6 bases). The germline CDR1 and CDR2 sequences are GTSNPN and SVGIG (reference sequence). The germline V and J ends were trimmed by 5 bases and 5 bases, with 13 bases remaining between them. The CDR3 has 13 residues. The CDR3 loop reads CAWATGGDQPQHF. The CDR3 DNA reads as TGTGCCTGGGCGACAGGCGGTGATCAGCCCCAGCATTTT.

This clone has just a few counts. The J gene is TRBJ1-2, the V gene TRBV30; 9 nucleotides align to TRBD1. CDR1 and CDR2 (germline): GTSNPN, SVGIG (reference sequence). The CDR3 length is 14 residues. V was pared by 0 bases and J by 6 bases, with 5 bases of the junction left unmatched. As DNA, the CDR3 is TGTGCCTGGAGTGTACAGGACAGGGGAAATGGCTACACCTTC. Translated: CAWSVQDRGNGYTF.

There are a few counts of this clone. The CDR3, as DNA: TGCAGCGTTCCCGGGACAGGGGGTTCGAACACTGAAGCTTTCTTT. Encoded protein: CSVPGTGGSNTEAFF. This chain links TRBV29-1 with TRBJ1-1; 11 positions agree with TRBD1. CDR1 is SQVTM, CDR2 ANQGSEA, per germline. The CDR3 totals 15 residues. V trimming: 5 bases; J trimming: 1 base; junction bases outside the gene matches: 6.

This clone has only a few counts. V usage is TRBV7-2 and J usage is TRBJ2-4; 8 bases match TRBD2. The length of the CDR3 is 17 residues. Germline CDR1 and CDR2: SGHTA and FQGNSA. The J segment lost 0 bases and the V segment lost 1 base, leaving 5 bases of the junction unmatched. As DNA, the CDR3 is TGTGCCAGCAGCTTAGGCGGCGGGGGGCTAGCCAAAAACATTCAGTACTTC. The encoded protein is CASSLGGGGLAKNIQYF.

This clone was detected only a few times. The gene calls are TRBV6-1 and TRBJ2-5, with TRBD2 as a possible D gene (6 bases). CDR3 length equals 15 residues. V was pared by 2 bases and J by 5 bases, with 15 bases between. The germline V gene encodes CDR1 MNHNS and CDR2 SASEGT. In DNA, the CDR3 is TGTGCCAGCAGTGAACCCGGGAGAGCCCGGGAGACCCAGTACTTC. It yields the protein CASSEPGRARETQYF.

The CDR3 nucleotides read TGTGCCAGCAGCCAAGAATCAAACAGAATTAACACCGGGGAGCTGTTTTTT. Translation: CASSQESNRINTGELFF. The V and J genes are TRBV4-2 and TRBJ2-2; D gene unclear. With 0 bases removed from V and 2 bases from J, the gap between germline ends came to 13 bases. Germline loops: CDR1 LGHNA, CDR2 YNFKEQ. The CDR3 extends over 17 amino acids.

This clone was counted between two and nine times. The V gene is TRBV25-1, the J gene TRBJ2-7; D is undetermined. Deletions cut 2 bases from V and 2 bases from J, with 16 bases between. There are 16 residues in the CDR3. Germline loops: CDR1 MGHDK, CDR2 SYGVNS. The CDR3 DNA sequence: TGTGCCAGCAGTGAAGTCGCGGCAGTGAACCCCTACGAGCAGTACTTC. Protein product: CASSEVAAVNPYEQYF.

This clone was counted between two and nine times. The V and J genes are TRBV29-1 and TRBJ2-3; 9 nucleotides match TRBD1. The CDR3 sequence is 14 residues long. CDR1 and CDR2 (germline): SQVTM, ANQGSEA. The V segment lost 5 bases and the J segment 5 bases; nucleotides outside the gene matches: 8. CDR3 residues: CSVPDRGRRDTQYF. CDR3 sequence (DNA): TGCAGCGTTCCCGACAGGGGGAGAAGAGATACGCAGTATTTT.

The chain links TRBV4-2 to TRBJ1-1; possibly TRBD1 for D (5 bases). The germline V gene has CDR1 LGHNA and CDR2 YNFKEQ. Trimming stripped 0 bases from V and 1 base from J, with 9 bases between. This CDR3 region has 15 residues. The CDR3 is CASSQEPQGNTEAFF. The CDR3 nucleotides are TGTGCCAGCAGCCAAGAGCCTCAGGGGAACACTGAAGCTTTCTTT.

The chain uses TRBV6-6 and TRBJ2-2; TRBD1 matches at 7 bases. Per germline, CDR1 MNHNY and CDR2 SVGAGI (reference sequence). This CDR3 contains 14 residues. V dropped 7 bases and J dropped 7; count of bases not matched to a gene: 9. The CDR3 region is CASISMTGHGELFF. The CDR3 region has the DNA TGTGCCAGCATCTCCATGACAGGGCACGGGGAGCTGTTTTTT.

The gene calls are TRBV15 and TRBJ1-2; D is unresolved. V was clipped by 0 bases and J by 4 bases, with 9 bases between them. CDR3 size: 14 residues. The V gene's germline CDR1 is LNHNV and CDR2 YYDKDF (reference sequence). CDR3: CATSRDKGSYGYTF. CDR3 DNA sequence: TGTGCCACCAGCAGAGATAAGGGCAGCTATGGCTACACCTTC.

This clone was counted a few times. The J gene is TRBJ2-1, the V gene TRBV30; 7 nucleotides align to TRBD1. This CDR3 has 14 residues. V dropped 5 bases and J dropped 9; count of bases not matched to a gene: 13. In germline, CDR1 is GTSNPN, CDR2 SVGIG (reference sequence). In DNA, the CDR3 is TGTGCCTGGCAACAGGGGCCGTTTACGGGTGAGCAGTTCTTC. This gives the protein CAWQQGPFTGEQFF. Based on the CDR3 plus reference TRBV30 and TRBJ2-1, the full variable domain is SQTIHQWPATLVQPVGSPLSLECTVEGTSNPNLYWYRQAAGRGLQLLFYSVGIGQISSEVPQNLSASRPQDRQFILSSKKLLLSDSGFYLCAWQQGPFTGEQFFGPGTRLTVL.

This clone was counted a few times. V is TRBV28 and J is TRBJ2-7; 9 nucleotides line up with TRBD1. The CDR3 runs to 14 residues. Germline loops: CDR1 MDHEN, CDR2 SYDVKM. V lost 5 bases to trimming and J lost 2 bases; unmatched junction nucleotides: 4. Here the CDR3 DNA reads TGTGCCAGCAGTGGACAGGGGCTCACCTACGAGCAGTACTTC. It translates to CASSGQGLTYEQYF.

J is TRBJ2-1 and V is TRBV9; D gene uncertain. The CDR3 has 17 residues. Germline V gives CDR1 SGDLS, CDR2 YYNGEE. V lost 0 bases to trimming and J lost 9 bases, with 22 bases between them. DNA of the CDR3: TGTGCCAGCAGCGTAGCGGTTGGTCCGACCGTTCGGAGTGAGCAGTTCTTC. Translation: CASSVAVGPTVRSEQFF. Full variable domain (remainder filled in from reference TRBV9 and TRBJ2-1): DSGVTQTPKHLITATGQRVTLRCSPRSGDLSVYWYQQSLDQGLQFLIQYYNGEERAKGNILERFSAQQFPDLHSELNLSSLELGDSALYFCASSVAVGPTVRSEQFFGPGTRLTVL.

This clone turned up a few times. The rearrangement uses TRBV5-8 and TRBJ2-3; 9 nucleotides match TRBD1. Germline V gives CDR1 SGHTS, CDR2 YDEGEE. The V segment lost 0 bases and the J segment 5 bases; nucleotides outside the gene matches: 10. CDR3 length: 17 residues. The CDR3 coding sequence is TGTGCCAGCAGCTTGGCCCTCCTTCCGGGACAGGGAGATACGCAGTATTTT. Amino acids: CASSLALLPGQGDTQYF.

This chain uses TRBV11-3 with TRBJ2-1, with D perhaps TRBD1 (5 bases). The CDR3 has 16 residues. V shed 1 base and J shed 2 bases, with 12 bases lying between them. Germline loops: CDR1 SGHNT, CDR2 YENEEA. The CDR3 coding sequence is TGTGCCAGCAGCTTAGGAACAGGAGACACCTACAATGAGCAGTTCTTC. Translated: CASSLGTGDTYNEQFF.

This clone has only a few counts. V usage is TRBV5-1 and J usage is TRBJ2-7, with 9 nucleotides matching TRBD1. Germline assignment: CDR1 SGHRS and CDR2 YFSETQ. J lost 2 bases, V lost 4 bases, and 13 bases had no gene match. The CDR3 has 17 amino acids. CDR3 DNA: TGCGCCAGCAGCCAGGGACAGGGAGTTACTTCAACCTACGAGCAGTACTTC. Translating gives CASSQGQGVTSTYEQYF.

This clone showed up just a few times. Within the sample, other DNA sequences also encode this same CDR3. This rearrangement joins TRBV13 to TRBJ2-7; D not resolved. This CDR3 has 11 residues. Trimming took off 5 bases at V and 3 bases at J, with 5 bases between the two ends. Germline-derived CDR1 and CDR2 are PRHDT and FYEKMQ (reference sequence). The CDR3 nucleotides read TGTGCCAGCAGCCCAAGCTACGAGCAGTACTTC. It encodes CASSPSYEQYF. Full variable domain (missing parts from reference TRBV13 and TRBJ2-7): AAGVIQSPRHLIKEKRETATLKCYPIPRHDTVYWYQQGPGQDPQFLISFYEKMQSDKGSIPDRFSAQQFSDYHSELNMSSLELGDSALYFCASSPSYEQYFGPGTRLTVT.

This clone has just a few counts. The genes are TRBV4-1 and TRBJ2-1; 8 bases fit TRBD2. Unmatched junction bases numbered 7, after V lost 0 bases and J lost 3 bases. Germline CDR1 MGHRA, CDR2 YSYEKL. The CDR3 contains 17 residues. Here the CDR3 DNA reads TGCGCCAGCAGCCAAGATAGGGGACTAGGGGTCTACAATGAGCAGTTCTTC. It encodes CASSQDRGLGVYNEQFF.

This clone was detected a few times. This chain uses TRBV28 with TRBJ2-5; D remains unclear. Per germline, CDR1 MDHEN and CDR2 SYDVKM. The CDR3 has 13 amino acids. V lost 8 bases and J 2 bases, leaving 12 bases between the germline ends. The DNA of the CDR3 is TGTGCCAGCCTTGCCAGGAGTCAAGAGACCCAGTACTTC. This gives the protein CASLARSQETQYF.

This chain joins TRBV27 and TRBJ1-2; D remains unclear. Germline V gives CDR1 MNHEY, CDR2 SMNVEV (reference sequence). V gave up 4 bases and J gave up 4 bases, with 10 bases separating them. This CDR3 region has 13 residues. This chain's CDR3 is CASSSRGLYGYTF. CDR3 coding DNA: TGTGCCAGCAGTTCCAGAGGCCTCTATGGCTACACCTTC.

The chain is built from TRBV6-5 and TRBJ1-2; no clear D gene. Trimming left V 8 bases short and J 6 bases short, with 7 bases between. Germline V lookup: CDR1 MNHEY, CDR2 SVGAGI. The CDR3 is 10 residues long. The CDR3: CASFQNGYTF. Here the CDR3 DNA reads TGTGCCAGCTTCCAAAATGGCTACACCTTC.

This chain uses TRBV27 with TRBJ2-3; D is unresolved. V was pared by 9 bases and J by 2 bases, with 15 bases between. CDR3 length: 14 residues. The germline gives CDR1 MNHEY, CDR2 SMNVEV (reference sequence). CDR3 in amino acids: CASQPSAPTDTQYF. The CDR3 bases are TGTGCCAGTCAACCCTCGGCCCCCACAGATACGCAGTATTTT.

This clone was counted only a few times. The chain joins TRBV29-1 to TRBJ1-1; 8 nucleotides agree with TRBD1. The germline gives CDR1 SQVTM, CDR2 ANQGSEA. The CDR3 is 17 residues long. J lost 1 base, V lost 4 bases, and 14 bases had no gene match. CDR3 DNA sequence: TGCAGCGTTGGGACGATCGGGACAGGAAAGGGGAACACTGAAGCTTTCTTT. This translates into CSVGTIGTGKGNTEAFF.

The chain links TRBV5-1 to TRBJ2-7; 10 positions match TRBD2. Germline CDR1 and CDR2: SGHRS and YFSETQ. The CDR3 consists of 16 residues. Trimming at V came to 0 bases and at J to 2 bases, leaving 5 bases not matched to a gene. The CDR3 DNA sequence: TGCGCCAGCAGCTTGGATAGCGGGGGGCAAACCTACGAGCAGTACTTC. It encodes CASSLDSGGQTYEQYF.

This clone was picked up a small number of times. This rearrangement joins TRBV29-1 to TRBJ2-5; 8 bases align to TRBD2. This CDR3 region has 15 residues. Per the germline V gene, CDR1 is SQVTM and CDR2 is ANQGSEA. Trimming took 6 bases from V and 1 from J; bases not matched to a gene: 10. In DNA form, the CDR3 reads TGCAGCGTCGCGATTAGCGGGGCATTCCAAGAGACCCAGTACTTC. Residues: CSVAISGAFQETQYF.

The table lists this clone with a few counts. J is TRBJ1-1 and V is TRBV4-1, with a possible D match to TRBD1 (5 bases). CDR1 MGHRA and CDR2 YSYEKL come from the germline V gene. Between the trimmed V and J ends, which lost 3 bases and 6 bases, there was a span of 17 bases. This CDR3 contains 15 residues. This chain's CDR3 is CASSQGQGPRPEAFF. In DNA, the CDR3 is TGCGCCAGCAGCCAGGGGCAGGGCCCCCGGCCTGAAGCTTTCTTT.

The gene calls are TRBV28 and TRBJ1-2, with D hard to call. Per germline, CDR1 MDHEN and CDR2 SYDVKM. The germline V and J ends were trimmed by 7 bases and 5 bases, with 17 bases remaining between them. This CDR3 spans 14 amino acids. The CDR3 loop is CASTPGYVGYGYTF. DNA for the CDR3: TGTGCCAGCACCCCGGGGTATGTGGGGTATGGCTACACCTTC.

The genes are TRBV5-1 and TRBJ1-3; the D gene is possibly TRBD1 (5 bases). The CDR3 totals 15 residues. Per germline, CDR1 SGHRS and CDR2 YFSETQ. Trimming shortened V by 3 bases and J by 0 bases, and 10 bases separated the two germline ends. Written as DNA, the CDR3 is TGCGCCAGCAGCTGGGACTTACGCTCTGGAAACACCATATATTTT. Its translation: CASSWDLRSGNTIYF.